Below, one T cell receptor (beta chain) is given with its context. The antigen it recognizes is unknown. Per-nucleotide qualities are absent, and no much larger clonotype sits a single base away. The data were taken from a study of T cells in Graves' hyperthyroidism and ophthalmopathy (dated by TCRdb to about 2019). Background for the entire study: Peripheral blood was sampled at the time of initial diagnosis, prior to any treatment. A discovery cohort of about 100 patients, 43 with Graves' ophthalmopathy and about 58 with stable Graves' hyperthyroidism, was used to find distinguishing TCR V-J signatures. Prospective prediction of ophthalmopathy was tested in an independent validation cohort of 18 to 20 hyperthyroidism patients and 15 to 17 patients who later progressed to ophthalmopathy. The approximately 95 discovery patients were divided at random into training and test sets in a 7:3 ratio. Thyroid tissue and blood T-cell repertoires from six Graves' hyperthyroidism patients were also compared in the study. Following sampling, methimazole starting at 30 mg daily was given to hyperthyroidism patients, and high-dose intravenous methylprednisolone was given to ophthalmopathy patients. TCR Vbeta CDR3 sequencing of 130 to 150 peripheral blood samples (approximately 44 ophthalmopathy, 70 to 85 hyperthyroidism and 17 progressor patients) is reported in the paper. Points the paper makes about the study in general: A 13 V-J signature model separated ophthalmopathy from stable hyperthyroidism, with 87.88% sensitivity and 81% to 83% specificity in cross-validation and 80%/75% in testing. In validation, the model predicted progression to ophthalmopathy with approximately 71% sensitivity and 72% to 75% specificity, a median of 6.5 months before onset. Most expanded thyroid clonotypes (frequency above 0.001) were also detected in blood, a finding suggesting that blood repertoires may reflect thyroid immune responses. Sample size was not statistically predetermined, and blinding of investigators to group allocation was not performed.

Amplification of TCR beta CDR3 regions was carried out from RNA transcripts. The TCR CDR3 was subjected to a first round of RT-PCR using the HTBI primer set and the Qiagen OneStep RT-PCR kit. The libraries were constructed in a second round of multiplex PCR and then size-selected and purified. Libraries were sequenced paired-end with 100 bp reads on an Illumina HiSeq2000. As for how the authors treated the data: SOAPnuke was used to process the raw data, with reads discarded if the reads contained adapters or uncalled bases, had a mean Phred below 15, or lacked an exact constant-primer or identifier match. COPE v1.2.5 was used to merge high-quality paired reads, and clonotypes were defined as unique nucleotide sequences. Clonotypes were aligned to IMGT TRBV, TRBD and TRBJ reference segments using MiTCR v1.1. The analysis was restricted to V-J combinations with a frequency above 0.0001, which together covered 98% to 99.2% of the repertoires. The TCS score was defined as the ratio of F50 (clonal expansion) to E x V (chaos), calculated using BLOSUM62-based TCRdist between CDR3 peptides within each V-J. Welch's t-statistics and random forest reduced roughly 540 V-J features to around 14, which were used in a naive Bayes classifier (R e1071). TCRdb redid the processing of the public reads, applying fastp at Q25 and MiXCR, and retained in-frame beta chains. Rows with a matching CDR3 protein are joined into one entry that keeps the most common DNA and genes. The V and J calls follow TCRdb's processing rather than the paper's. The sample yields more than 550,000 distinct CDR3 sequences; roughly a sixth were counted once. The top ten constitute 16% of the sample.

The junction shows trimming of 4 bases on V and 10 bases on J, and the gene matches do not reach 11 bases of it. Including cysteine and phenylalanine, the CDR3 has 15 amino acids. Of all the DNA, just the CDR3 is kept, 45 bases in frame from base 1. The germline V gene (reference sequence) supplies CDR1 LGHDT and CDR2 YNNKEL. Hyperthyroidism patients were newly diagnosed, had a disease duration of under 2 months, and were aged 18 to 65 years. Patients with uncontrolled infections, other autoimmune diseases, pregnancy or lactation were excluded. Clinical symptoms, serum thyroxine and TRAb, thyroid ultrasound, and orbital computed tomography formed the basis for the diagnoses. For progressor patients, blood was drawn at the first diagnosis of hyperthyroidism, before any ophthalmopathy symptoms had appeared. Ficoll-Paque density gradient centrifugation was used to isolate PBMCs from under 11 ml of fresh peripheral blood. Progressor patients were initially diagnosed with Graves' hyperthyroidism and developed ophthalmopathy during follow-up. Total RNA was extracted using Trizol reagent, and RNA quality was assessed on an Agilent 2100 Bioanalyzer.

The TCR originated in a woman aged 45-59 years with Graves' hyperthyroidism that later progressed to Graves' ophthalmopathy. The sequencing input was blood. Rearrangement joined TRBV3-1 to TRBJ2-1; 9 middle bases align to TRBD2. The CDR3 protein: CASSPQGLAVSEQFF. The sequenced DNA: TGTGCCAGCAGCCCTCAGGGACTAGCCGTTAGCGAGCAGTTCTTC.